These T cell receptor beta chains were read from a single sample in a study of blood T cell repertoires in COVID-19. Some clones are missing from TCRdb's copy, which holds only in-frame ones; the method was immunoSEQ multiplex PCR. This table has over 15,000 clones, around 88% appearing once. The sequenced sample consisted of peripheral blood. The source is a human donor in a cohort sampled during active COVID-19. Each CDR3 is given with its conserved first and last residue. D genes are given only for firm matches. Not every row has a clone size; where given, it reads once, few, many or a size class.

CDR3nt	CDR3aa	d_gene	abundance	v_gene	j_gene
TGTGCCAGCTCACGGGAGCTCCGGGACAGGGGAGAAAAACTGTTTTTT	CASSRELRDRGEKLFF	TRBD1	once	TRBV18	TRBJ1-4
TGTGCCAGTAGTCCCGGACTAGCGGCGAACACCGGGGAGCTGTTTTTT	CASSPGLAANTGELFF	TRBD2	NA	TRBV19	TRBJ2-2
TGTGCCAGCTCGGTAGGGGCCTCCTACGAGCAGTACTTC	CASSVGASYEQYF	NA	once	TRBV18	TRBJ2-7
TGCAGTACCGAGCGGGACACTGAAGCTTTCTTT	CSTERDTEAFF	NA	few	TRBV20-1	TRBJ1-1
TGTGCCAGCACGGAGGGTTTCTCACCCCTCCACTTT	CASTEGFSPLHF	NA	NA	TRBV2	TRBJ1-6
TGCGCCAGCAGCTCCGGGACAGGGAACACTGAAGCTTTCTTT	CASSSGTGNTEAFF	TRBD1	few	TRBV5-1	TRBJ1-1
TGTGCCTGGAGTTATGAGGGTATCTACGAGCAGTACTTC	CAWSYEGIYEQYF	NA	NA	TRBV30	TRBJ2-7
TGTGCCAGCTCACTTACACTAGGGAATGAGCAGTTCTTC	CASSLTLGNEQFF	NA	NA	TRBV18	TRBJ2-1
TGTGCCAGCAGTCTACAGGGGGCGAATGAGCAGTTCTTC	CASSLQGANEQFF	TRBD1	NA	TRBV6-5	TRBJ2-1
TGTGCCAGCAGGGGGACAGGGACACTATCTAACTATGGCTACACCTTC	CASRGTGTLSNYGYTF	TRBD1	few	TRBV28	TRBJ1-2
TGCAGCGCGATCGGACAGGGGATCACTGAAGCTTTCTTT	CSAIGQGITEAFF	TRBD1	NA	TRBV29-1	TRBJ1-1
TGTGCCAGCAGTTCAGGGGTAAACTCCTACGAGCAGTACTTC	CASSSGVNSYEQYF	NA	NA	TRBV6-5	TRBJ2-7
TGTGCCAGCAGCCGACTAGCGGGGAGAAACAATGAGCAGTTCTTC	CASSRLAGRNNEQFF	TRBD2	NA	TRBV7-9	TRBJ2-1
TGCGCCAGCAGCAGTACCCCGGGGGTGGGCACAGATACGCAGTATTTT	CASSSTPGVGTDTQYF	NA	NA	TRBV5-1	TRBJ2-3
TGTGCCAGCAGCGGGGACAGTAGAGAGACCCAGTACTTC	CASSGDSRETQYF	TRBD1	NA	TRBV5-4	TRBJ2-5
TGTGCCAGCAGTTTATCCGGACAGGGCCATCAGCCCCAGCATTTT	CASSLSGQGHQPQHF	TRBD1	NA	TRBV28	TRBJ1-5
TGTGCCAGCAGCGTAGGAACAGGGGGGGGAGGCCCCTACAATGAGCAGTTCTTC	CASSVGTGGGGPYNEQFF	NA	NA	TRBV9	TRBJ2-1
TGTGCCAGCAGCCCCCTCGCAGGGTCTTCTTTTGAGCAGTACTTC	CASSPLAGSSFEQYF	NA	once	TRBV7-9	TRBJ2-7
TGCGCCAGCAGTGTCCCTAGTGTAGGGGGAGCCGACGAGCAGTACTTC	CASSVPSVGGADEQYF	NA	NA	TRBV10-2	TRBJ2-7
TGTGCCAGCTCACCTCAGGGGGGCGCGGTGTGGTCTGAAGCTTTCTTT	CASSPQGGAVWSEAFF	TRBD1	NA	TRBV18	TRBJ1-1
TGCGCCAGCAGCTTCAGGGGGGGCAATCAGCCCCAGCATTTT	CASSFRGGNQPQHF	TRBD1	NA	TRBV5-1	TRBJ1-5
TGCGCCAGCAGTGAGGCTCCACTTCAGGGCGGCGGGCAGTTCTTC	CASSEAPLQGGGQFF	NA	NA	TRBV10-1	TRBJ2-1
TGTGCCAGTAGTATGGTTGGCGGGGGGCGCGGGGAGCTGTTTTTT	CASSMVGGGRGELFF	TRBD2	once	TRBV19	TRBJ2-2
TGTGCCAGCAACCGCCTAGCATCTGGGGCCAACGTCCTGACTTTC	CASNRLASGANVLTF	NA	NA	TRBV6-4	TRBJ2-6
TGTGCCAGCAGCCGGACAGGGGTCCGGAATTCACCCCTCCACTTT	CASSRTGVRNSPLHF	TRBD1	NA	TRBV9	TRBJ1-6
TGTGCCTGGAGCCCGACAGTAAACACTGAAGCTTTCTTT	CAWSPTVNTEAFF	NA	NA	TRBV30	TRBJ1-1
TGCAGCGTTGTCTCCCCGGGACAGGGGCCCCACTATGGCTACACCTTC	CSVVSPGQGPHYGYTF	TRBD1	NA	TRBV29-1	TRBJ1-2
TGTGCCAGCAGCTTGGTGGACACATCCCACAACTATGGCTACACCTTC	CASSLVDTSHNYGYTF	NA	once	TRBV5-4	TRBJ1-2
TGCGCCAGCAGCTCAACGTGGGGGGTCAACTACGAGCAGTACTTC	CASSSTWGVNYEQYF	NA	NA	TRBV5-1	TRBJ2-7
TGTGCCAGCAGCTTACGTCCGGTCGCGAACACTGAAGCTTTCTTT	CASSLRPVANTEAFF	NA	NA	TRBV11-2	TRBJ1-1
TGTGCCAGCAGGCGTCTTTATCAGGGGGGTGGCAATCAGCCCCAGCATTTT	CASRRLYQGGGNQPQHF	TRBD1	NA	TRBV28	TRBJ1-5
TGTGCCAGCAGCGAGAGAGAGACCCAGTACTTC	CASSERETQYF	NA	NA	TRBV7-6	TRBJ2-5
TGCGCCAGCAGCTTGTGGGGGGGAACTAATGAAAAACTGTTTTTT	CASSLWGGTNEKLFF	NA	NA	TRBV5-1	TRBJ1-4
TGTGCCAGCTCACCAACCGGGACTAGCGGAGCCGAGCAGTACTTC	CASSPTGTSGAEQYF	TRBD2	NA	TRBV18	TRBJ2-7
TGTGCCACCAGTGACACGGACAGGGCCCTCACAGATACGCAGTATTTT	CATSDTDRALTDTQYF	TRBD1	NA	TRBV24-1	TRBJ2-3
TGTGCCAGCGGACGGGACAGTAATGAAAAACTGTTTTTT	CASGRDSNEKLFF	TRBD1	NA	TRBV7-9	TRBJ1-4
TGTGCCAGCAGTGAAATTTTGGGGACAGGGGTAACTGAAGCTTTCTTT	CASSEILGTGVTEAFF	TRBD1	NA	TRBV6-1	TRBJ1-1
TGTGCCAGCAGCCCACTTGGCGGGGCGCCCTACAATGAGCAGTTCTTC	CASSPLGGAPYNEQFF	NA	NA	TRBV7-3	TRBJ2-1
TGTGCCAGCAGCTCGGACAGGGGGTGGCCTAGCGAGCAGTACTTC	CASSSDRGWPSEQYF	TRBD1	NA	TRBV7-6	TRBJ2-7
TGCAGTGCTAGTCACAGGAGGGGCAAGACCTCCTACGAGCAGTACTTC	CSASHRRGKTSYEQYF	NA	NA	TRBV20-1	TRBJ2-7
TGTGCCAGCAGCTTACTGAGTAATTCACCCCTCCACTTT	CASSLLSNSPLHF	NA	once	TRBV11-3	TRBJ1-6
TGCAGCGTGGTAGCGGGGGGATTGGAGACCCAGTACTTC	CSVVAGGLETQYF	TRBD2	NA	TRBV29-1	TRBJ2-5
TGTGCCAGCAGCTCGGAGACAGGGAGTAACGAGCAGTACTTC	CASSSETGSNEQYF	TRBD1	once	TRBV5-4	TRBJ2-7
TGTGCCAGCCTCAACGGGGGGGGAAGCAATCAGCCCCAGCATTTT	CASLNGGGSNQPQHF	NA	NA	TRBV28	TRBJ1-5
TGTGCCATCAGTCGGCGGGGGGCCGCAGATACGCAGTATTTT	CAISRRGAADTQYF	TRBD2	few	TRBV10-3	TRBJ2-3
TGTGCCAGCAGTTACACCCGGACAGGGGGTATGAACACTGAAGCTTTCTTT	CASSYTRTGGMNTEAFF	TRBD1	NA	TRBV6-8	TRBJ1-1
TGTGCCAGCAGCATACAGGGGGCCGTTGAAGCTTTCTTT	CASSIQGAVEAFF	TRBD1	NA	TRBV27	TRBJ1-1
TGTGCCACCCAAGACAGCTATAATTCACCCCTCCACTTT	CATQDSYNSPLHF	NA	NA	TRBV6-5	TRBJ1-6
TGTGCCACCAGCAGAGGCCCCGGACAGGGCAGTGAGCAGTTCTTC	CATSRGPGQGSEQFF	TRBD1	NA	TRBV15	TRBJ2-1
TGTGCCTGGAGTGGGGTGACTAGCGGGGGGGCTCCGTTCTTC	CAWSGVTSGGAPFF	TRBD2	NA	TRBV30	TRBJ2-1
TGTGCCAGCATTCCCGGGACAGGGTCAACCTACGAGCAGTACTTC	CASIPGTGSTYEQYF	TRBD1	NA	TRBV5-6	TRBJ2-7
TGCAGTGCTACTAGTTTCAGGGAGCTGTTTTTT	CSATSFRELFF	NA	NA	TRBV20-1	TRBJ2-2
TGTGCCAGCAGTTCCTCCCGAGGGTTCTCCTACGAGCAGTACTTC	CASSSSRGFSYEQYF	NA	NA	TRBV28	TRBJ2-7
TGTGCCAGCAGAAACCGCAGGGGTTACGAGCAGTACTTC	CASRNRRGYEQYF	NA	NA	TRBV12-3/TRBV12-4	TRBJ2-7
TGCGCCAGCAGTCAATCTTGCGTCCCGGGGTATAATTCACCCCTCCACTTT	CASSQSCVPGYNSPLHF	NA	NA	TRBV23-1	TRBJ1-6